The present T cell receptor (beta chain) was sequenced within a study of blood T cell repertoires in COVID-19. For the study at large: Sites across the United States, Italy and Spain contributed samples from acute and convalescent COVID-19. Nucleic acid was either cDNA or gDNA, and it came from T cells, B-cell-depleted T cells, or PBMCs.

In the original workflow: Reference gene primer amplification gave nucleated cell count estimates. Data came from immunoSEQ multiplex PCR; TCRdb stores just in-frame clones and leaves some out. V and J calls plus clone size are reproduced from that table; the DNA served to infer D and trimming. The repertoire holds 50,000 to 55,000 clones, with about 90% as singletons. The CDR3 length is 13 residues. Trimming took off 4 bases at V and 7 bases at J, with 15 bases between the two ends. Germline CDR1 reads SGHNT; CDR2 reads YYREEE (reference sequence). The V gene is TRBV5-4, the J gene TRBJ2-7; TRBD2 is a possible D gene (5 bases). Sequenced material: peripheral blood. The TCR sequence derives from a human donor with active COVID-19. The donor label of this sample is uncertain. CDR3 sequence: CASSLDLASEQYF. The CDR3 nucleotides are TGTGCCAGCAGCCTGGACTTAGCCAGTGAGCAGTACTTC.